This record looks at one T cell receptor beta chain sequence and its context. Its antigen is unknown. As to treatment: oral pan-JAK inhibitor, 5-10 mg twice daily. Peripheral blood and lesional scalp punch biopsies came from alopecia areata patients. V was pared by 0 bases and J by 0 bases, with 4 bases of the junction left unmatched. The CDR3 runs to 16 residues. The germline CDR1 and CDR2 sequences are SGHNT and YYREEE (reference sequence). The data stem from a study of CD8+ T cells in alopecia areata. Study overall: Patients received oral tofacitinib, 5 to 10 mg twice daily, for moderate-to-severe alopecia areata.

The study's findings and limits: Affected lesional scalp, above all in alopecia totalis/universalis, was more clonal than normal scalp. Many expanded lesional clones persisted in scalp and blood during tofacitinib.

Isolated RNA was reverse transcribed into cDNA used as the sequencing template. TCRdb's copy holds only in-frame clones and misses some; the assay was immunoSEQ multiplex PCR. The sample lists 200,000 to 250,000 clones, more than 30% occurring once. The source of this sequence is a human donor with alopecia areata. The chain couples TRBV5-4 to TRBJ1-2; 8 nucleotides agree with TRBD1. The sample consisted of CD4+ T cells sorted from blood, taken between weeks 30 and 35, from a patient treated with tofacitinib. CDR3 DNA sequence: TGTGCCAGCAGCTTGGGACAGGGGTCGACTAACTATGGCTACACCTTC. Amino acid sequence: CASSLGQGSTNYGYTF. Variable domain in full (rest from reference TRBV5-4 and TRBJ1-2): ETGVTQSPTHLIKTRGQQVTLRCSSQSGHNTVSWYQQALGQGPQFIFQYYREEENGRGNFPPRFSGLQFPNYSSELNVNALELDDSALYLCASSLGQGSTNYGYTFGSGTRLTVV.